The next 25 T cell receptor beta chains were all read from a single sample in a study of T cell responses to AZD1222 COVID-19 vaccine. Method: immunoSEQ multiplex PCR; TCRdb's copy keeps in-frame clones and lacks some. Here the sample spans some 140,000 clones, about 89% being singletons. Sequences were derived from peripheral blood, sampled 28 days after the second AZD1222 dose. These TCRs come from an adult who received the AZD1222 COVID-19 vaccine.

The genes are TRBV19 and TRBJ1-6; perhaps TRBD1 as D (6 bases). With 0 bases removed from V and 7 bases from J, the gap between germline ends came to 10 bases. CDR1 and CDR2 (germline): LNHDA, SQIVND (reference sequence). This CDR3 has 15 residues. Here the CDR3 DNA reads TGTGCCAGTAGTATAGACCGGGGGCGGAATTCACCCCTCCACTTT. Its protein is CASSIDRGRNSPLHF. The full variable domain, its missing parts supplied by reference TRBV19 and TRBJ1-6, is DGGITQSPKYLFRKEGQNVTLSCEQNLNHDAMYWYRQDPGQGLRLIYYSQIVNDFQKGDIAEGYSVSREKKESFPLTVTSAQKNPTAFYLCASSIDRGRNSPLHFGNGTRLTVT.

The chain combines TRBV18 with TRBJ2-3; D unclear. CDR3 length equals 14 residues. Trimming stripped 3 bases from V and 2 bases from J, with 9 bases between. In germline, CDR1 is KGHSH, CDR2 LQKENI. CDR3 nucleotides: TGTGCCAGCTCACCCAAACGGAACACAGATACGCAGTATTTT. This gives the protein CASSPKRNTDTQYF.

This chain links TRBV6-1 with TRBJ1-1, with a weak D call TRBD1 (6 bases). Germline assignment: CDR1 MNHNS and CDR2 SASEGT. The CDR3 is 14 residues long. The ends were cut back, 2 bases at V and 0 bases at J, with 7 bases in the middle. DNA of the CDR3: TGTGCCAGCAGTGAAACAGGGATGAACACTGAAGCTTTCTTT. Translating gives CASSETGMNTEAFF.

This sequence joins TRBV6-6 and TRBJ2-7; weak D call: TRBD1 (6 bases). Germline assignment: CDR1 MNHNY and CDR2 SVGAGI (reference sequence). The CDR3 extends over 12 amino acids. V was cut by 6 bases and J by 7 bases, with 13 bases left in between. The CDR3 sequence: CASSSQGYEQYF. The CDR3 DNA is TGTGCCAGCAGCTCACAGGGATATGAGCAGTACTTC.

The rearrangement joins TRBV2 to TRBJ2-1; 11 nucleotides match TRBD2. The CDR3 is made up of 15 amino acids. V was clipped by 4 bases and J by 4 bases; unmatched bases: 3. Per the germline V gene, CDR1 is SNHLY and CDR2 is FYNNEI. The CDR3: CASSGSGGVYNEQFF. As DNA, the CDR3 is TGTGCCAGCAGTGGTAGCGGGGGGGTTTACAATGAGCAGTTCTTC.

The chain combines TRBV11-3 with TRBJ2-3; D is perhaps TRBD2 (6 bases). Germline CDR1 is SGHNT and CDR2 is YENEEA. This CDR3 comprises 13 residues. Trimming removed 2 bases at V and 3 bases at J, with 6 bases between. The CDR3 loop is CASSLRETDTQYF. The DNA of the CDR3 is TGTGCCAGCAGCTTACGGGAGACAGATACGCAGTATTTT.

The V call is TRBV6-5, the J call TRBJ2-2; D possibly corresponds to TRBD1 (7 bases). The germline CDR1 and CDR2 sequences are MNHEY and SVGAGI. The CDR3 has 16 amino acids. V was clipped by 3 bases and J by 5 bases, with 16 bases between them. The CDR3 DNA reads as TGTGCCAGCAGTTATTCGGACAGGCGGGGAACCGGGGAGCTGTTTTTT. Translated, it gives CASSYSDRRGTGELFF.

The chain couples TRBV6-2 or TRBV6-3 to TRBJ2-6; tentatively, D is TRBD2 (5 bases). This CDR3 comprises 16 residues. Trimming removed 4 bases from V and 2 bases from J, with 12 bases in between. CDR1 and CDR2 (germline): MNHEY, SVGEGT. CDR3 loop: CASSSGGWPGANVLTF. The CDR3 nucleotides are TGTGCCAGCAGTTCCGGCGGGTGGCCTGGGGCCAACGTCCTGACTTTC.

J is TRBJ2-1 and V is TRBV6-5; a weak D match, TRBD1 (6 bases). V dropped 6 bases and J dropped 10 bases, with 10 bases sitting between them. The CDR3 loop spans 11 amino acids. Germline V gives CDR1 MNHEY, CDR2 SVGAGI. CDR3 loop: CASRAGTEQFF. CDR3 bases: TGTGCCAGCAGAGCCGGGACAGAGCAGTTCTTC.

This chain joins TRBV9 and TRBJ1-4, with a possible D match to TRBD1 (6 bases). CDR3 length: 14 amino acids. The V end lost 4 bases, the J end lost 7 bases, and 14 bases lay between the germline ends. The germline gives CDR1 SGDLS, CDR2 YYNGEE. The CDR3 region is CASSRSGAREKLFF. The CDR3 bases are TGTGCCAGCAGCCGTTCGGGGGCCCGTGAAAAACTGTTTTTT.

This clone was seen just once. This chain joins TRBV7-2 and TRBJ2-5; TRBD1 might be the D (6 bases). V lost 4 bases, J lost 4 bases, and 10 bases lay in between. This CDR3 contains 13 residues. Germline lookup yields CDR1 SGHTA and CDR2 FQGNSA. In nucleotides, the CDR3 is TGTGCCAGCAGCTCCCCCAGGGGAGAGACCCAGTACTTC. Its protein is CASSSPRGETQYF.

The rearrangement uses TRBV7-2 and TRBJ1-1; D call uncertain. Trimming took off 5 bases at V and 0 bases at J, with 13 bases between the two ends. CDR3 length: 15 amino acids. Germline lookup yields CDR1 SGHTA and CDR2 FQGNSA. The CDR3: CASSASRVLNTEAFF. The DNA of the CDR3 is TGTGCCAGCAGCGCCTCACGGGTTTTGAACACTGAAGCTTTCTTT.

The chain is built from TRBV6-1 and TRBJ1-5, with D possibly matching TRBD1 (5 bases). This CDR3 has 18 residues. Trimming removed 2 bases from V and 0 bases from J, with 17 bases in between. Germline CDR1 is MNHNS and CDR2 is SASEGT. In DNA, the CDR3 is TGTGCCAGCAGTGAATGGGGACTCGGGTGGGGTAGCAATCAGCCCCAGCATTTT. It yields the protein CASSEWGLGWGSNQPQHF.

The V gene is TRBV5-1, the J gene TRBJ2-7, with unresolved D. CDR1 SGHRS and CDR2 YFSETQ come from the germline V gene. Deletions cut 0 bases from V and 6 bases from J, with 7 bases between. CDR3 size: 12 residues. In nucleotides, the CDR3 is TGCGCCAGCAGCTTGGCCCTTGGCGAGCAGTACTTC. Amino acid sequence: CASSLALGEQYF.

The chain employs TRBV3-1 (or the pseudogene TRBV3-2) and TRBJ2-5; D unresolved. The CDR3 spans 13 residues. V lost 5 bases to trimming and J lost 4 bases, with 11 bases between them. CDR1 is LGHDT, CDR2 YNNKEL, per germline (reference sequence). CDR3 in DNA: TGTGCCAGCAGCTCTCATAGTGCAGAGACCCAGTACTTC. Its protein is CASSSHSAETQYF.

The V call is TRBV10-3, the J call TRBJ2-3; D may be TRBD2 (6 bases). Germline CDR1 and CDR2: ENHRY and SYGVKD. V was shortened by 0 bases and J by 3 bases, with 16 bases between the two germline ends. This CDR3 region has 17 residues. The CDR3 DNA reads as TGTGCCATCAGTGAGTCTCGCCTGGCGCGGGGAACAGATACGCAGTATTTT. Translating gives CAISESRLARGTDTQYF.

The chain couples TRBV27 to TRBJ1-5; D uncertain. The germline CDR1 and CDR2 sequences are MNHEY and SMNVEV (reference sequence). V lost 7 bases and J lost 1, with 8 bases in between. This CDR3 comprises 13 residues. CDR3 nucleotides: TGTGCCAGCAAAGGAGGGAGCAATCAGCCCCAGCATTTT. As protein: CASKGGSNQPQHF.

This clone was detected once. The rearrangement joins TRBV20-1 to TRBJ1-2; maybe TRBD1 (5 bases). The length of the CDR3 is 11 residues. V was pared by 1 base and J by 6 bases, with 6 bases between. CDR1 and CDR2 from the germline V gene are DFQATT and SNEGSKA (reference sequence). The CDR3 protein is CSARGQNGYTF. DNA for the CDR3: TGCAGTGCTAGAGGACAGAATGGCTACACCTTC.

The chain uses TRBV7-2 and TRBJ1-2; D not certain. V was cut by 1 base and J by 1 base, with 7 bases left in between. The CDR3 has 14 residues. Germline V gives CDR1 SGHTA, CDR2 FQGNSA. CDR3 DNA: TGTGCCAGCAGCTTAGACCCGGGTAACTATGGCTACACCTTC. This gives the protein CASSLDPGNYGYTF.

This clone was seen only a few times. V and J are TRBV6-5 and TRBJ1-2; D may be TRBD1 (5 bases). The V gene's germline CDR1 is MNHEY and CDR2 SVGAGI. V lost 2 bases, J lost 7 bases, and 14 bases lay in between. The CDR3 extends over 14 amino acids. DNA for the CDR3: TGTGCCAGCAGTTACCAGGTCGGGGCGGGTGGCTACACCTTC. This encodes CASSYQVGAGGYTF.

There are a few counts of this clone. The chain carries TRBV27 and TRBJ1-6; TRBD1 matches at 7 bases. Trimming cost V 4 bases and J 1 base; bases outside gene matches: 7. Germline V CDR1 and CDR2: MNHEY, SMNVEV (reference sequence). This CDR3 contains 17 residues. The CDR3 sequence: CASSSRQGRSYNSPLHF. The CDR3 coding sequence is TGTGCCAGCAGTTCCCGACAGGGACGGTCCTATAATTCACCCCTCCACTTT.

The gene calls are TRBV6-5 and TRBJ2-5; D might be TRBD1 (8 bases). This CDR3 is built from 15 residues. The germline V gene has CDR1 MNHEY and CDR2 SVGAGI. V was pared by 5 bases and J by 2 bases, with 15 bases between. CDR3 loop: CASSHYRGGQETQYF. The CDR3 DNA is TGTGCCAGCAGTCATTACAGGGGGGGTCAAGAGACCCAGTACTTC.

The chain has TRBV7-9 and TRBJ1-4, with 10 bases aligning to TRBD1. The CDR3 has 16 amino acids. Germline loops: CDR1 SEHNR, CDR2 FQNEAQ (reference sequence). Unmatched junction bases numbered 6, after V lost 1 base and J lost 7 bases. This chain's CDR3 is CASSLVGTGEGEKLFF. In nucleotides, the CDR3 is TGTGCCAGCAGCTTAGTAGGGACAGGGGAGGGTGAAAAACTGTTTTTT.

The V and J genes are TRBV6-6 and TRBJ2-7, with 12 bases identical to TRBD1. V lost 7 bases to trimming and J lost 3 bases; unmatched junction nucleotides: 7. The CDR3 has 15 amino acids. The germline V gene has CDR1 MNHNY and CDR2 SVGAGI (reference sequence). Here the CDR3 DNA reads TGTGCCAGCATTAGGGGGACAGGGGGCTTCTACGAGCAGTACTTC. Amino acids: CASIRGTGGFYEQYF.

This chain uses TRBV19 with TRBJ2-7; D is tentatively TRBD1 or TRBD2 (5 bases each). The CDR3 has 15 amino acids. Germline CDR1 is LNHDA and CDR2 is SQIVND (reference sequence). The V and J ends lost 5 bases and 0 bases respectively, with 14 bases between them. The CDR3 sequence: CASSDRDGVSYEQYF. The CDR3 region has the DNA TGTGCCAGTAGTGATCGGGACGGAGTCTCCTACGAGCAGTACTTC.